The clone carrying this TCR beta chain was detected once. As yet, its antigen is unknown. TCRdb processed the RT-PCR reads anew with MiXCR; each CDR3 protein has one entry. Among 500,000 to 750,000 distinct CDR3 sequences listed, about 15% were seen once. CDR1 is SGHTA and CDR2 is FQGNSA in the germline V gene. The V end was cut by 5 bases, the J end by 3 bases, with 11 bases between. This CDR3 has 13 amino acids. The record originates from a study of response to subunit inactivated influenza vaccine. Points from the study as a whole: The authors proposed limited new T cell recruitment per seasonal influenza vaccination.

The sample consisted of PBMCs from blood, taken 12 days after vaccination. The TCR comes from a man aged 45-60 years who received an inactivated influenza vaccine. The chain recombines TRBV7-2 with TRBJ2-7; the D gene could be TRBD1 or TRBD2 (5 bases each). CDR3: CASSTGRHYEQYF. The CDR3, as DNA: TGTGCCAGCAGCACGGGGCGGCACTACGAGCAGTACTTC.